The entry below describes one T cell receptor beta chain. Trimming cost V 6 bases and J 4 bases, with 22 bases left between them. The CDR3 contains 15 residues. CDR1 GTSNPN and CDR2 SVGIG come from the germline V gene (reference sequence). This entry belongs to a study of control samples from healthy donors and cancer patients. TCRdb's table, derived via immunoSEQ multiplex PCR, lists solely in-frame clones and lacks some. The repertoire includes about 410,000 clones, around nine tenths of them detected once, and around 6.4% sits in the top ten. The J gene is TRBJ2-7, the V gene TRBV30; maybe TRBD2 (7 bases). This TCR was sampled from a man aged 40-49 years with head and neck cancer. Material: PBMCs. The CDR3 DNA reads as TGTGCCTGCCAAGGGGGGGGCGTAAAGCCGTACGAGCAGTACTTC. Translating gives CACQGGGVKPYEQYF.